A single sample is the source of the 15 T cell receptor beta chains below, sequenced in a study of post-analysis software for immune sequencing data. These receptors' antigens are unknown. Broader study findings: Included in a set of roughly five TRBV segments more frequent in patients than controls were TRBV5-6, TRBV5-1 and TRBV20-1.

Included in the TCR beta cDNA libraries were unique molecular identifiers. TCRdb used MiXCR to reprocess the PCR reads, holding one entry per CDR3 protein. Counted here are 820,000 or so distinct CDR3 sequences, 53% occurring once; the ten biggest clones make up under 6%. Sequences were obtained from blood. All receptors derive from a girl between 10 and 17 years old with multiple sclerosis.

V gene TRBV9 combines with J gene TRBJ2-1, with D possibly matching TRBD2 (5 bases). Trimming pared 5 bases from V and 6 bases from J, leaving 12 bases between. The germline V gene encodes CDR1 SGDLS and CDR2 YYNGEE. The CDR3 is 13 residues long. Here the CDR3 DNA reads TGTGCCAGCAGTCCCGAGGCGGGCAATGAGCAGTTCTTC. It is translated as CASSPEAGNEQFF.

The V gene is TRBV5-8, the J gene TRBJ1-2; D uncertain. The CDR3 totals 14 residues. CDR1 and CDR2 from the germline V gene are SGHTS and YDEGEE. V lost 0 bases and J 8 bases, leaving 14 bases between the germline ends. For the CDR3, the DNA is TGTGCCAGCAGCTTGGAGAGACACTTAGGGGGCTACACCTTC. Protein product: CASSLERHLGGYTF.

This clonotype turned up a few times. DNA for the CDR3: TGTGCCAGCAGCCCCAGAGGCGTCAGCTCCTACAATGAGCAGTTCTTC. Translation gives CASSPRGVSSYNEQFF. The V gene is TRBV9, the J gene TRBJ2-1; unclear D gene. The germline gives CDR1 SGDLS, CDR2 YYNGEE. V was clipped by 4 bases and J by 0 bases, with 14 bases between them. CDR3 length: 16 amino acids. The whole variable domain, remainder taken from reference TRBV9 and TRBJ2-1, is DSGVTQTPKHLITATGQRVTLRCSPRSGDLSVYWYQQSLDQGLQFLIQYYNGEERAKGNILERFSAQQFPDLHSELNLSSLELGDSALYFCASSPRGVSSYNEQFFGPGTRLTVL.

This clonotype was detected once. This chain's CDR3 is CSAAPGRDLTQYF. The CDR3 DNA reads TGCAGTGCTGCTCCGGGACGTGATTTGACCCAGTACTTC. V gene TRBV20-1 combines with J gene TRBJ2-5, with D possibly called TRBD1 or TRBD2 (5 bases each). The CDR3 spans 13 residues. V was clipped by 5 bases and J by 7 bases, with 17 bases between them. The V gene's germline CDR1 is DFQATT and CDR2 SNEGSKA (reference sequence).

The CDR3: CSALGGSYNEQFF. DNA for the CDR3: TGCAGTGCTCTAGGGGGCTCCTACAATGAGCAGTTCTTC. The chain uses TRBV20-1 and TRBJ2-1; D may be TRBD1 (6 bases). Germline V gene lookup returns CDR1 DFQATT and CDR2 SNEGSKA (reference sequence). Trimming stripped 5 bases from V and 0 bases from J, with 8 bases between. The CDR3 loop spans 13 amino acids.

V is TRBV5-1 and J is TRBJ2-3; 10 nucleotides line up with TRBD2. V trimming: 2 bases; J trimming: 3 bases; junction bases outside the gene matches: 3. There are 15 residues in the CDR3. Germline loops: CDR1 SGHRS, CDR2 YFSETQ. CDR3: CASSFGAGGTDTQYF. CDR3 nucleotide sequence: TGCGCCAGCAGCTTCGGAGCGGGGGGGACAGATACGCAGTATTTT. The full variable domain, with the rest looked up from reference TRBV5-1 and TRBJ2-3, is KAGVTQTPRYLIKTRGQQVTLSCSPISGHRSVSWYQQTPGQGLQFLFEYFSETQRNKGNFPGRFSGRQFSNSRSEMNVSTLELGDSALYLCASSFGAGGTDTQYFGPGTRLTVL.

The V gene is TRBV5-1, the J gene TRBJ1-1, with D unresolved. Germline loops: CDR1 SGHRS, CDR2 YFSETQ. The length of the CDR3 is 14 residues. V dropped 2 bases and J dropped 0 bases, with 8 bases sitting between them. CDR3 in DNA: TGCGCCAGCAGCTTCGGGCCCCTGAACACTGAAGCTTTCTTT. This codes for CASSFGPLNTEAFF.

The genes are TRBV7-9 and TRBJ1-1; D not certain. V was pared by 5 bases and J by 7 bases, with 11 bases between. The CDR3 has 12 amino acids. Germline CDR1 reads SEHNR; CDR2 reads FQNEAQ (reference sequence). The CDR3 is CASSPIEGEAFF. The CDR3 DNA reads TGTGCCAGCAGCCCCATCGAGGGTGAAGCTTTCTTT.

The chain has TRBV7-8 and TRBJ1-2, with TRBD1 as a possible D gene (6 bases). V lost 5 bases, J lost 5 bases, and 15 bases lay in between. The CDR3 is 14 residues long. Germline values: CDR1 SGHVS, CDR2 FQNEAQ. The CDR3 DNA reads TGTGCCAGCAGCCCCTGGGACACAACTTATGGCTACACCTTC. The encoded protein is CASSPWDTTYGYTF.

V is TRBV29-1 and J is TRBJ2-7, with TRBD1 matching over 7 bases. The DNA end favors TRBJ2-5, so the J call may be wrong. The CDR3 is 13 residues long. The V gene's germline CDR1 is SQVTM and CDR2 ANQGSEA. The chain's CDR3 is CSVRDSLAETQYF. Written as DNA, the CDR3 is TGCAGCGTCCGGGACAGTCTCGCGGAGACCCAGTACTTC.

The sample holds a few counts of this clonotype. The genes are TRBV7-9 and TRBJ2-5, with 8 bases matching TRBD1. Unmatched junction bases numbered 12, after V lost 4 bases and J lost 5 bases. This CDR3 contains 16 residues. The germline CDR1 and CDR2 sequences are SEHNR and FQNEAQ (reference sequence). CDR3 loop: CASSSSDRAIQETQYF. DNA for the CDR3: TGTGCCAGCAGCTCGTCGGACAGGGCGATACAGGAGACCCAGTACTTC.

J is TRBJ2-6 and V is TRBV10-3; 9 bases are shared with TRBD2. Germline CDR1 reads ENHRY; CDR2 reads SYGVKD. This CDR3 region has 19 residues. V dropped 4 bases and J dropped 3; count of bases not matched to a gene: 13. The CDR3 coding sequence is TGTGCCATCAGTGCACCGTTGGGGCTAGCGGGAAATGGGGCCAACGTCCTGACTTTC. Its protein product is CAISAPLGLAGNGANVLTF.

This chain connects TRBV5-1 to TRBJ1-2; TRBD1 aligns across 9 bases. Trimming cost V 2 bases and J 4 bases; bases outside gene matches: 6. This CDR3 is 15 amino acids long. Germline values: CDR1 SGHRS, CDR2 YFSETQ. DNA of the CDR3: TGCGCCAGCAGCTTAGGGACAGGGAGCCTCTATGGCTACACCTTC. Protein sequence: CASSLGTGSLYGYTF.

The rearrangement uses TRBV7-6 and TRBJ2-2, with D tentatively TRBD1 (5 bases). Trimming pared 4 bases from V and 4 bases from J, leaving 13 bases between. CDR3 length: 15 residues. Germline V gene lookup returns CDR1 SGHVS and CDR2 FNYEAQ. In DNA form, the CDR3 reads TGTGCCAGCAGCTCAGACAGACTCCTCACCGGGGAGCTGTTTTTT. Residues: CASSSDRLLTGELFF. Using reference TRBV7-6 and TRBJ2-2 for the parts outside the CDR3, the full variable domain is GAGVSQSPRYKVTKRGQDVALRCDPISGHVSLYWYRQALGQGPEFLTYFNYEAQQDKSGLPNDRFSAERPEGSISTLTIQRTEQRDSAMYRCASSSDRLLTGELFFGEGSRLTVL.

This clonotype came up once. The chain couples TRBV7-3 to TRBJ1-1, with D possibly being TRBD1 (6 bases). CDR3 length: 16 residues. CDR1 and CDR2 from the germline V gene are SGHTA and FQGTGA. V was shortened by 5 bases and J by 0 bases, with 16 bases between the two germline ends. CDR3: CASSPQGRPMNTEAFF. In DNA form, the CDR3 reads TGTGCCAGCAGCCCACAGGGAAGACCGATGAACACTGAAGCTTTCTTT.